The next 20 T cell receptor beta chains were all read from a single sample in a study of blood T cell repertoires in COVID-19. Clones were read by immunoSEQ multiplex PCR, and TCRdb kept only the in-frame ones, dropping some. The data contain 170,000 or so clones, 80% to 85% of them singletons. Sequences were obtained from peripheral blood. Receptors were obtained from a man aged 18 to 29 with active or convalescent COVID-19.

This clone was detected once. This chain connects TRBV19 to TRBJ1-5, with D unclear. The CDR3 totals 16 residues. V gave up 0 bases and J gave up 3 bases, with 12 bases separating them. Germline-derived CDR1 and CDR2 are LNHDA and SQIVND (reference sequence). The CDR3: CASSIDLGRVNQPQHF. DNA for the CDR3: TGTGCCAGTAGTATAGATCTAGGGCGGGTCAATCAGCCCCAGCATTTT.

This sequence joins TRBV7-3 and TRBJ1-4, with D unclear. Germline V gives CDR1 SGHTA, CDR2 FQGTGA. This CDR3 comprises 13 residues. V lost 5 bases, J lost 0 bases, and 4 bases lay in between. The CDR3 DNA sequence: TGTGCCAGCAGCCCCTCAACTAATGAAAAACTGTTTTTT. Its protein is CASSPSTNEKLFF.

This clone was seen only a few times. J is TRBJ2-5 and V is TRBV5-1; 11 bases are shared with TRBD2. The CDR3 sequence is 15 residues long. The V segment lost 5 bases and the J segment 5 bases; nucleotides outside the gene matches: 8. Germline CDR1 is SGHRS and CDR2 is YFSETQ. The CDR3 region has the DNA TGCGCCAGCAGGTCTAGCGGGGGGACGGAGGAGACCCAGTACTTC. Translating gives CASRSSGGTEETQYF.

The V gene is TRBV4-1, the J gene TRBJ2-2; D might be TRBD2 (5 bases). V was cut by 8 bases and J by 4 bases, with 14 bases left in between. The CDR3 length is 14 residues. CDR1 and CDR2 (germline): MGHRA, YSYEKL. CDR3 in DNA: TGCGCCAGCGCTAGGGTGGGGAGCACCGGGGAGCTGTTTTTT. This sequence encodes CASARVGSTGELFF.

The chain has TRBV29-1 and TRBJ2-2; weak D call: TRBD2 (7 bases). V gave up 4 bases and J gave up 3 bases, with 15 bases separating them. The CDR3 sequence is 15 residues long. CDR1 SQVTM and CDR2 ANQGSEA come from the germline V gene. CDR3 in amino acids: CSVGAGAVDTGELFF. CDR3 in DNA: TGCAGCGTTGGTGCGGGGGCCGTCGACACCGGGGAGCTGTTTTTT.

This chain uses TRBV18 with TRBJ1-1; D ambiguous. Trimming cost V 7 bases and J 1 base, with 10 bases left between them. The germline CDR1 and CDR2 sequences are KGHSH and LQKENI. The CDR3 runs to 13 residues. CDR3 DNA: TGTGCCAGCTTCCCCGTTTCGAACACTGAAGCTTTCTTT. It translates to CASFPVSNTEAFF.

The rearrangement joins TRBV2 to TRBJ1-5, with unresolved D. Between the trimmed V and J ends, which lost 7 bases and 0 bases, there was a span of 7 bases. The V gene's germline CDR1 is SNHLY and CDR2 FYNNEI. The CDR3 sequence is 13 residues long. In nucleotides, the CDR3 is TGTGCCAGCACGCAGGTTAGCAATCAGCCCCAGCATTTT. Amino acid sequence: CASTQVSNQPQHF.

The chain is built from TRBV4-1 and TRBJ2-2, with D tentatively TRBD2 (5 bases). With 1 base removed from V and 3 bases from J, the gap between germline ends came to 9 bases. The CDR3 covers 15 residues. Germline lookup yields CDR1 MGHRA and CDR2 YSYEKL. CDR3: CASSQVRGYTGELFF. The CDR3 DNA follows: TGCGCCAGCAGCCAAGTTCGCGGGTACACCGGGGAGCTGTTTTTT.

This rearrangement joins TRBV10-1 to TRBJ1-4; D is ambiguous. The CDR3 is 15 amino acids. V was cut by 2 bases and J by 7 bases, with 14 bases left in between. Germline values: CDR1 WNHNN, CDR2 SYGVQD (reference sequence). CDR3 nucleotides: TGCGCCAGCAGTGAGGATCCGGGAAGGGCTGAAAAACTGTTTTTT. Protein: CASSEDPGRAEKLFF.

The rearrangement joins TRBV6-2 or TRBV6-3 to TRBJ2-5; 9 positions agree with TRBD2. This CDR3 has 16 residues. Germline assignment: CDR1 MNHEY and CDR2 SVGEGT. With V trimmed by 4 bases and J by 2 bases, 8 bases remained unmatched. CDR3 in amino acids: CASSSGRLAEQETQYF. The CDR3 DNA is TGTGCCAGCAGTTCGGGCCGACTAGCGGAGCAAGAGACCCAGTACTTC.

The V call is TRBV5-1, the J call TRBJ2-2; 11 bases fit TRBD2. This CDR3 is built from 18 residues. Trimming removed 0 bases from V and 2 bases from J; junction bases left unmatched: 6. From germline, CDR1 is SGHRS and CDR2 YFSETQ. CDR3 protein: CASSLGRGTSGNTGELFF. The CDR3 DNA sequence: TGCGCCAGCAGCTTGGGCCGCGGGACTAGCGGAAACACCGGGGAGCTGTTTTTT.

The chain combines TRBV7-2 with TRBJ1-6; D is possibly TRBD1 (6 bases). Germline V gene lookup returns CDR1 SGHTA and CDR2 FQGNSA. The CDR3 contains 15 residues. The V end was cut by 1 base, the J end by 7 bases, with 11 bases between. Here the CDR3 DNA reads TGTGCCAGCAGCTTAGGGGGGAGGGGGAATTCACCCCTCCACTTT. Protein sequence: CASSLGGRGNSPLHF.

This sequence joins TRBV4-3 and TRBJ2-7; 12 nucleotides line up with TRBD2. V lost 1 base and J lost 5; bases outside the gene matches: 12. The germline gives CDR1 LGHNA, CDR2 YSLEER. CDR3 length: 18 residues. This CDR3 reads CASSQGVPGLAGGDEQYF. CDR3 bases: TGCGCCAGCAGCCAAGGGGTCCCGGGACTAGCGGGTGGGGACGAGCAGTACTTC.

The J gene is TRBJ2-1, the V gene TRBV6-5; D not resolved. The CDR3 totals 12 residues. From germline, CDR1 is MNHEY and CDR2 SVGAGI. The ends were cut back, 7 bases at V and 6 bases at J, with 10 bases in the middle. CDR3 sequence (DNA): TGTGCCAGCAAATATCCCGGCAATGAGCAGTTCTTC. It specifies CASKYPGNEQFF.

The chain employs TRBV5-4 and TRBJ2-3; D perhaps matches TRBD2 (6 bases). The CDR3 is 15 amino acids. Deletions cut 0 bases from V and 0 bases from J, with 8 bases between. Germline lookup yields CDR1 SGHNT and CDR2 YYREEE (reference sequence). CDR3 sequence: CASSLVSGSTDTQYF. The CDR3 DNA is TGTGCCAGCAGCTTGGTTAGCGGTAGCACAGATACGCAGTATTTT.

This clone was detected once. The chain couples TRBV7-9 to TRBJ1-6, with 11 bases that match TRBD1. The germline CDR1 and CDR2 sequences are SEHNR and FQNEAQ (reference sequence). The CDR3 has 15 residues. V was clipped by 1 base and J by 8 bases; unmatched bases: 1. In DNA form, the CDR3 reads TGTGCCAGCAGCTTAGGGACAGGGGGCGATTCACCCCTCCACTTT. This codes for CASSLGTGGDSPLHF.

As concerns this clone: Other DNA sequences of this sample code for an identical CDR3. CDR3 sequence (DNA): TGTGCCAGCAGCCTAGGGGGGGGCAGGAATTCACCCCTCCACTTT. It specifies CASSLGGGRNSPLHF. This chain links TRBV7-9 with TRBJ1-6; D is possibly TRBD1 (6 bases). Trimming took off 5 bases at V and 7 bases at J, with 15 bases between the two ends. The CDR3 has 15 residues. CDR1 is SEHNR and CDR2 is FQNEAQ in the germline V gene (reference sequence).

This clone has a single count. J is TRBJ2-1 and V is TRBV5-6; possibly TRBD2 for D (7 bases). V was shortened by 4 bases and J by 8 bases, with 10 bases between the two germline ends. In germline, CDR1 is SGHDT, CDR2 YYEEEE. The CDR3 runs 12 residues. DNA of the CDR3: TGTGCCAGCAGCCGGGGGGCGGATGAGCAGTTCTTC. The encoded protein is CASSRGADEQFF.

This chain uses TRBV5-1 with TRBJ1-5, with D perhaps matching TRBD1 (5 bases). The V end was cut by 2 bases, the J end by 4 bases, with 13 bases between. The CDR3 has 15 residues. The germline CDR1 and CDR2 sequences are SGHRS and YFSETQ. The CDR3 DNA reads TGCGCCAGCAGCTTTGGAGGGCAGGGAAATCAGCCCCAGCATTTT. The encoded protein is CASSFGGQGNQPQHF.

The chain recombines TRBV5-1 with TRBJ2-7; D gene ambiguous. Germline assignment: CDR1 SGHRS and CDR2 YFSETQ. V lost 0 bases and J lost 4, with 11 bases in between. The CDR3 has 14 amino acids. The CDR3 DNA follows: TGCGCCAGCAGCTTGGCCCTATACGGTTACGAGCAGTACTTC. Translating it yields CASSLALYGYEQYF.